This is a list of T cell receptor beta chains from one sample in a study of CD8+ T cells in alopecia areata. Clones were read by immunoSEQ multiplex PCR, and TCRdb kept only the in-frame ones, dropping some. Here the sample spans 75,000 to 80,000 clones, around 66% being singletons. The sequencing used CD8+ T cells sorted from blood, collected at week 24, from a patient treated with tofacitinib. The receptors originated from a human donor with alopecia areata. Each CDR3 is given with its conserved first and last residue. The order of the fields is J gene, clone size, D gene, V gene, CDR3 DNA, CDR3 protein. A D gene is named only where the DNA matches it firmly. Size values are once, few and many counts, or a class for expanded clones, and some rows have none.

TRBJ2-4,few,TRBD2,TRBV18,TGTGCCAGCTCACCGCCGGGACTAGCGGCCCAAATAGCCAAAAACATTCAGTACTTC,CASSPPGLAAQIAKNIQYF
TRBJ2-7,few,TRBD1,TRBV14,TGTGCCAGCAGCCAAGTCAGTCAAGGACAGGGAAGCTACGAGCAGTACTTC,CASSQVSQGQGSYEQYF
TRBJ2-5,-,-,TRBV27,TGTGCCAGCAGCTCCCTAGGTTCGGTCGAGACCCAGTACTTC,CASSSLGSVETQYF
TRBJ2-5,-,-,TRBV9,TGTGCCAGCAGCGTAGGGAGTGGCCAAGAGACCCAGTACTTC,CASSVGSGQETQYF
TRBJ2-1,-,-,TRBV7-8,TGTGCCAGCAGCTTCTCGGAGAGCTCCTACAATGAGCAGTTCTTC,CASSFSESSYNEQFF
TRBJ2-7,-,-,TRBV11-2,TGTGCCAGCAGCTTAGGTGGCGGGACAGCGTACTACGAGCAGTACTTC,CASSLGGGTAYYEQYF
TRBJ2-3,-,-,TRBV13,TGTGCCAGCAGCTTCGGGTCCACAGATACGCAGTATTTT,CASSFGSTDTQYF
TRBJ2-3,-,-,TRBV11-2,TGTGCCAGCAGCTCGATCTATCAAACGCAGTATTTT,CASSSIYQTQYF
TRBJ2-7,-,-,TRBV4-1,TGCGCCAGCAGCCAACAGGCTTCCTACGAGCAGTACTTC,CASSQQASYEQYF
TRBJ2-7,few,TRBD2,TRBV10-3,TGTGCCATCAGTCTCGAGACTAGCGGGATTTACGAGCAGTACTTC,CAISLETSGIYEQYF
TRBJ2-7,-,TRBD1,TRBV29-1,TGCAGCGTTGGACAGGGGGACTACGAGCAGTACTTC,CSVGQGDYEQYF
TRBJ2-3,-,TRBD1,TRBV5-6,TGTGCCAGCAGCTGGGACAGTACAGATACGCAGTATTTT,CASSWDSTDTQYF
TRBJ2-7,once,-,TRBV7-8,TGTGCCAGCCAGGCTGTCGGGCTGAGATACGAGCAGTACTTC,CASQAVGLRYEQYF
TRBJ1-4,-,-,TRBV5-1,TGCGCCAGCAGCTACGGACAGACAGAGAATGAAAAACTGTTTTTT,CASSYGQTENEKLFF
TRBJ1-5,-,-,TRBV2,TGTGCCAGCAGCCCCAGCGAGACTCAGCCCCAGCATTTT,CASSPSETQPQHF
TRBJ1-2,-,-,TRBV28,TGTGCCAGCAATCCCTCTCCGGGGTCTAACTATGGCTACACCTTC,CASNPSPGSNYGYTF
TRBJ2-1,-,-,TRBV7-9,TGTGCCAGCAGCTTAGTCGGCGTGGTGAATGAGCAGTTCTTC,CASSLVGVVNEQFF
TRBJ2-7,-,-,TRBV7-6,TGTGCCAGCAGCTCAGACTACGAGCAGTACTTC,CASSSDYEQYF
TRBJ2-3,-,TRBD2,TRBV28,TGTGCCAGCAAATCGGGGGGTCGCACAGATACGCAGTATTTT,CASKSGGRTDTQYF
TRBJ2-6,-,-,TRBV15,TGTGCCACCAGCCTCGAGATGGGCTCTGGGGCCAACGTCCTGACTTTC,CATSLEMGSGANVLTF
TRBJ1-2,-,-,TRBV9,TGTGCCAGCAGCGTAGCCCAGGCTAACTATGGCTACACCTTC,CASSVAQANYGYTF
TRBJ1-1,-,TRBD1,TRBV27,TGTGCCAGCAGTCCGACAGGGTACACGACAAGCACTGAAGCTTTCTTT,CASSPTGYTTSTEAFF
TRBJ2-7,-,TRBD1,TRBV27,TGTGCCAGCAGTCCCACGGGGACAGGGGCCTCCTACGAGCAGTACTTC,CASSPTGTGASYEQYF
TRBJ2-5,-,-,TRBV5-6,TGTGCCAGCAGCTCTACTTCTTTCGGTGGGGGCGCGGAGACCCAGTACTTC,CASSSTSFGGGAETQYF
TRBJ1-1,-,-,TRBV5-1,TGCGCCAGCAGCTTAACAGGGAGCACTGAAGCTTTCTTT,CASSLTGSTEAFF
TRBJ2-7,-,-,TRBV27,TGTGCCAGCAGTGCCGCGAGGGGCTACGAGCAGTACTTC,CASSAARGYEQYF
TRBJ1-2,-,TRBD1,TRBV7-2,TGTGCCAGCAGCCCGGGACAGATTAACTATGGCTACACCTTC,CASSPGQINYGYTF
TRBJ2-7,-,-,TRBV27,TGTGCCAGCAGTTTAGCACCACTATCGGACGAGCAGTACTTC,CASSLAPLSDEQYF
TRBJ2-7,-,TRBD1,TRBV7-2,TGTGCCAGCAGCGCCCACAGGGGCCCCGGTTACGAGCAGTACTTC,CASSAHRGPGYEQYF
TRBJ2-7,-,-,TRBV5-5,TGTGCCAGCAGTATCAGTCTCTCCTACGAGCAGTACTTC,CASSISLSYEQYF
TRBJ2-7,-,-,TRBV7-9,TGTGCCAGCAGCTCAGACTTGGGCGAGCAGTACTTC,CASSSDLGEQYF
TRBJ2-2,-,TRBD1,TRBV13,TGTGCCAGCAGCCGGGGGACAGGGTACACCGGGGAGCTGTTTTTT,CASSRGTGYTGELFF
TRBJ2-7,-,-,TRBV27,TGTGCCAGCAGTTTGTCGACAGCCTACGAGCAGTACTTC,CASSLSTAYEQYF
TRBJ1-5,-,-,TRBV30,TGTGCCTGGAGGGGACATAGCAATCAGCCCCAGCATTTT,CAWRGHSNQPQHF
TRBJ2-2,-,-,TRBV4-1,TGCGCCAGCAGCCAAGACCCGGGAACCGGGGAGCTGTTTTTT,CASSQDPGTGELFF
TRBJ1-1,-,-,TRBV4-1,TGCGCCAGCAGCCAAGACGGTACGGGGGCCGTCCCTGAAGCTTTCTTT,CASSQDGTGAVPEAFF
TRBJ1-1,once,-,TRBV6-1,TGTGCCAGCAGTGAAGGGTTGAACACTGAAGCTTTCTTT,CASSEGLNTEAFF
TRBJ1-2,-,-,TRBV11-2,TGTGCCAGCAGCGAAAAGGGGCAGGGCTACACCTTC,CASSEKGQGYTF
TRBJ1-1,-,-,TRBV27,TGTGCCAGTTTCGAACCCCAGGGCGTTAGAGCTTTCTTT,CASFEPQGVRAFF
TRBJ1-2,few,-,TRBV29-1,TGCAGCGTGTACACCTCAGGGGACTATGGCTACACCTTC,CSVYTSGDYGYTF
TRBJ2-5,-,-,TRBV5-1,TGCGCCAGCAGCGTGGACAGAACCCAAGAGACCCAGTACTTC,CASSVDRTQETQYF
TRBJ1-2,-,TRBD1,TRBV29-1,TGCAGCACCCAACAATCAGGGGGCTATGGCTACACCTTC,CSTQQSGGYGYTF
TRBJ2-7,few,TRBD1,TRBV30,TGTGCCTGGAGTGGCGGGACAGGGTCCGAGCAGTACTTC,CAWSGGTGSEQYF
TRBJ2-1,-,TRBD2,TRBV6-4,TGTGCCTCTAACCCCCCACAACTAGCGGGAGGGCCTCCTGGATATGAGCAGTTCTTC,CASNPPQLAGGPPGYEQFF
TRBJ2-5,-,TRBD2,TRBV4-2,TGTGCCAGCAGCCACAAGACTAGCGGGGGGGCGGAGACCCAGTACTTC,CASSHKTSGGAETQYF
TRBJ2-3,-,TRBD2,TRBV9,TGTGCCAGCAGCGTGAGCGGGGGGGCCACAGATACGCAGTATTTT,CASSVSGGATDTQYF
TRBJ1-2,-,-,TRBV4-1,TGCGCCAGCAGCCAAGAGTTCTTTGGGACCTTAGGTGGCTACACCTTC,CASSQEFFGTLGGYTF
TRBJ1-1,-,-,TRBV5-4,TGTGCCAGCAGCTTGGCCTCGAGGCCTGAAGCTTTCTTT,CASSLASRPEAFF
TRBJ2-1,once,TRBD2,TRBV28,TGTGCCAGCAGTTTAAGGTCTAGCGGGAGGTCGACCTACAATGAGCAGTTCTTC,CASSLRSSGRSTYNEQFF
TRBJ2-3,many,-,TRBV12-5,TGTGCTAGTGGTTACGATGGACGCGCGGCGGATACGCAGTATTTT,CASGYDGRAADTQYF
TRBJ1-1,-,-,TRBV30,TGTGCCTGGAGTGTAGGACAGCTGAACACTGAAGCTTTCTTT,CAWSVGQLNTEAFF
TRBJ2-3,-,-,TRBV2,TGTGCCAGCAGTGAAGGGAGCACAGATACGCAGTATTTT,CASSEGSTDTQYF